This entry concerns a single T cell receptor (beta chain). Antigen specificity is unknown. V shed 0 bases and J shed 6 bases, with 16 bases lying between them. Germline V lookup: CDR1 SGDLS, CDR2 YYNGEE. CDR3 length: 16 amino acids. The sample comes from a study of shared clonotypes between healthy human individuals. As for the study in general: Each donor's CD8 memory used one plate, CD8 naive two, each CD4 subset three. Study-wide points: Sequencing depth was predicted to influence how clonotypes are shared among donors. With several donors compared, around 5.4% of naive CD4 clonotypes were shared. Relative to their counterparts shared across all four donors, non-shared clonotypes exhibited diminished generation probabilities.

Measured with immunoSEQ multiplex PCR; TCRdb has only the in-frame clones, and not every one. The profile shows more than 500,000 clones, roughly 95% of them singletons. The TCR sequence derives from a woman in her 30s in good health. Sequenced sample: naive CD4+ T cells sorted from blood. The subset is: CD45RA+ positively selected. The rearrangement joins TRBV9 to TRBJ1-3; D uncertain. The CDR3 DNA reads TGTGCCAGCAGCGTAGGTGGTTTTGGCCCTCAAAACACCATATATTTT. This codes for CASSVGGFGPQNTIYF.